Listed below are T cell receptor beta chains from one sample, sequenced in a study of blood T cells in healthy people across ages. TCRdb re-derived calls from the 5' RACE reads in MiXCR, one entry per CDR3 protein. The sample gives 600,000 to 650,000 distinct CDR3 sequences, roughly three fifths of which show up once; around 37% is in the top ten. Input material: blood. All receptors derive from a man between 60 and 75 years old in good health. CDR3s include the opening cysteine and the closing phenylalanine or tryptophan. The D gene is left open where the match is weak. A clone size is listed for some rows: how often the clone was seen (once, few, many), or a class if it is expanded.

few	.	TRBV27	TRBJ2-1	TGTGCCAGCAGTTTATCGGGGGGCCATTACAATGAGCAGTTCTTC	CASSLSGGHYNEQFF
.	TRBD2	TRBV29-1	TRBJ2-3	TGCAGCGTTAGAGAACTAGCGGGAGAGAATACGCAGTATTTT	CSVRELAGENTQYF
few	.	TRBV10-3	TRBJ2-7	TGTGCCATCAGGGACCGCTACGAGCAGTACTTC	CAIRDRYEQYF
.	TRBD1	TRBV25-1	TRBJ2-3	TGTGCCAGCAGACAGGGGGCAGGGGATACGCAGTATTTT	CASRQGAGDTQYF
.	.	TRBV12-3/TRBV12-4	TRBJ2-7	TGTGCCAGCAGCCCTGAATTAGCTACCACCTACGAGCAGTACTTC	CASSPELATTYEQYF
once	.	TRBV7-2	TRBJ1-4	TGTGCCAGCAGTCCAGGCCTCCCCAATGAAAAACTGTTTTTT	CASSPGLPNEKLFF
few	TRBD1	TRBV27	TRBJ1-4	TGTGCCAGCAGACCTGGGACAGGCCGCGCAAAGCTGTTTTTT	CASRPGTGRAKLFF
.	.	TRBV5-1	TRBJ1-6	TGCGCCAGCAGAGAGTCTAATTCACCCCTCCACTTT	CASRESNSPLHF
.	.	TRBV5-1	TRBJ2-3	TGCGCCAGCAGCCGCGGAGAGGCCGGAGATACGCAGTATTTT	CASSRGEAGDTQYF
.	TRBD2	TRBV7-9	TRBJ2-5	TGTGCCAGCAGCTCCCCTCAGACTAGCGGGTACCAAGAGACCCAGTACTTC	CASSSPQTSGYQETQYF
.	.	TRBV5-8	TRBJ1-4	TGTGCCAGCAGCTTGGGGGGTGGAACTAATGAAAAACTGTTTTTT	CASSLGGGTNEKLFF
.	TRBD1	TRBV7-2	TRBJ2-7	TGTGCCAGCAGCTTAGCATGGAACCTCGGACAGGGGTCTGACGAGCAGTACTTC	CASSLAWNLGQGSDEQYF
.	.	TRBV19	TRBJ1-6	TGTGCCAGTAGTATCAACGGTCGGGACCCTTCACCCCTCCACTTT	CASSINGRDPSPLHF
.	TRBD2	TRBV20-1	TRBJ2-1	TGCAGTGCTAAGCCCCACTTGCGGGGGGCCGAGTATGAGCAGTTCTTC	CSAKPHLRGAEYEQFF
.	TRBD2	TRBV20-1	TRBJ2-3	TGCAGTACCCCGGGGGGAGGCACAGATACGCAGTATTTT	CSTPGGGTDTQYF
.	.	TRBV19	TRBJ1-4	TGTGCCAGTAGTATGGGGAGGCCAGGGGCGGCTAATGAAAAACTGTTTTTT	CASSMGRPGAANEKLFF
.	TRBD2	TRBV5-1	TRBJ2-5	TGCGCCAGCAGCGCGACGGCAGCGGGGGACCAAGAGACCCAGTACTTC	CASSATAAGDQETQYF
once	.	TRBV27	TRBJ1-1	TGTGCCAGCAGTTTATACCGGGCCTCAGAAGCTTTCTTT	CASSLYRASEAFF
.	.	TRBV29-1	TRBJ1-1	TGCAGCGTCAAGAGCATGAACACTGAAGCTTTCTTT	CSVKSMNTEAFF
few	TRBD2	TRBV7-2	TRBJ2-7	TGTGCCAGCAGCTTAGTAGGTGGGGGGGTACCCTACGAGCAGTACTTC	CASSLVGGGVPYEQYF
.	.	TRBV3-1	TRBJ2-7	TGTGCCAGCAGCCAATATGGGGCCTACGAGCAGTACTTC	CASSQYGAYEQYF
.	TRBD1	TRBV20-1	TRBJ1-2	TGCAGTGCACCTACCGACAGGGCAGGCGGCTACACCTTC	CSAPTDRAGGYTF
.	.	TRBV5-1	TRBJ2-7	TGCGCCAGCAACCGGGACTGCGGCGACTACGAGCAGTACTTC	CASNRDCGDYEQYF
.	.	TRBV9	TRBJ2-1	TGTGCCAGCAGCGTAGTCCCCCAAGGGTCCTACAATGAGCAGTTCTTC	CASSVVPQGSYNEQFF
few	.	TRBV7-2	TRBJ1-2	TGTGCCAGCAGCCCCCCAAGTAGACCCGGGGAGGGCTACACCTTC	CASSPPSRPGEGYTF
once	.	TRBV3-1	TRBJ2-5	TGTGCCAGCAGCCAAGATGAGGGCAGGGGGGGGGAGACCCAGTACTTC	CASSQDEGRGGETQYF
.	.	TRBV6-1	TRBJ1-1	TGTGCCAGTCTCACAGGGTACACTGAAGCTTTCTTT	CASLTGYTEAFF
.	.	TRBV10-3	TRBJ2-1	TGTGCCATCAGTTCCACGGGGGTTGGCTACAATGAGCAGTTCTTC	CAISSTGVGYNEQFF
.	.	TRBV28	TRBJ2-7	TGTGCCAGCAGTCTGGGACACCCCGCCTACGAGCAGTACTTC	CASSLGHPAYEQYF
.	.	TRBV15	TRBJ2-2	TGTGCCACCAGCAGAGATCCCCTATTCACCAGGGAGCTGTTTTTT	CATSRDPLFTRELFF
once	TRBD2	TRBV20-1	TRBJ2-7	TGCAGTGCTAGAGATCTGTCTAGCGGGGGGGCTTCCTACGAGCAGTACTTC	CSARDLSSGGASYEQYF